A selection of T cell receptor beta chains follows, all from one sample in a study of CD8 T cells in Susac syndrome. TCRdb re-called the immunoSEQ multiplex PCR reads through MiXCR, storing one row per CDR3 protein. The sample shows roughly 150,000 distinct CDR3 sequences, over 85% of them seen only once. Sequencing was performed on CD8+ T cells from PBMCs. Receptors were obtained from a human donor with multiple sclerosis. The CDR3 runs from the conserved cysteine through the conserved F or W. D genes are given only for firm matches. A clone size is listed for some rows: how often the clone was seen (once, few, many), or a class if it is expanded.

TGTGCCAGCAGCCCCTCCCCGGGACGGGCGAACACCGGGGAGCTGTTTTTT	CASSPSPGRANTGELFF	TRBV5-6	TRBJ2-2	NA	NA	17
TGTGCCAGCAGCCCCCAGGCCTCCTACGAGCAGTACTTC	CASSPQASYEQYF	TRBV9	TRBJ2-7	NA	NA	13
TGCAGTGCCGGAACATGGGGGACAGGGAGTATGGAGACCCAGTACTTC	CSAGTWGTGSMETQYF	TRBV20-1	TRBJ2-5	NA	TRBD1	16
TGCGCCAGCAGCTTGGCCGCTAGCGGCTACAATGAGCAGTTCTTC	CASSLAASGYNEQFF	TRBV5-1	TRBJ2-1	NA	TRBD2	15
TGTGCCATCCGGGACAGCCTAAATGAAAAACTGTTTTTT	CAIRDSLNEKLFF	TRBV10-3	TRBJ1-4	NA	TRBD1	13
TGCAGCGTAGACAGGGTCATCGAAGCTTTCTTT	CSVDRVIEAFF	TRBV29-1	TRBJ1-1	NA	TRBD1	11
TGTGCCAGCAGCCTAGACCGGGATGTATGGTACCAAGAGACCCAGTACTTC	CASSLDRDVWYQETQYF	TRBV7-9	TRBJ2-5	NA	NA	17
TGTGCCAGCAGCGACAGGGCTCACAATCAGCCCCAGCATTTT	CASSDRAHNQPQHF	TRBV27	TRBJ1-5	NA	TRBD1	14
TGTGCCACCAGCAGAGAGGGAGGTTTCCCGGGACATGTGTTAACAAGGTTGATCCCTGAAGCTTTCTTT	CATSREGGFPGHVLTRLIPEAFF	TRBV15	TRBJ1-1	NA	NA	23
TGCAGCGTTGGCGACAGGGGGCCTAATGGGGCCAACGTCCTGACTTTC	CSVGDRGPNGANVLTF	TRBV29-1	TRBJ2-6	NA	TRBD1	16
TGTGCCAGCAGCCCCACGGGACAGGGCACAGATACGCAGTATTTT	CASSPTGQGTDTQYF	TRBV13	TRBJ2-3	NA	TRBD1	15
TGTGCCAGCAGTCCGACTAACACCGGGGAGCTGTTTTTT	CASSPTNTGELFF	TRBV6-6	TRBJ2-2	NA	NA	13
TGTGCCAGCAAGAGGGGGGAACACACTGAAGCTTTCTTT	CASKRGEHTEAFF	TRBV27	TRBJ1-1	once	NA	13
TGCGCCAGCAGCCAAAACTATAGGTATCGCTACGAGCAGTACTTC	CASSQNYRYRYEQYF	TRBV4-3	TRBJ2-7	NA	NA	15
TGTGCCAGCGCAGGGTCGACTCAGTACTTC	CASAGSTQYF	TRBV2	TRBJ2-7	NA	NA	10
TGTGCCAGCAGCGCCCCGGGGGCTAACTATGGCTACACCTTC	CASSAPGANYGYTF	TRBV7-2	TRBJ1-2	NA	NA	14
TGTGCCAGCAGCGAAGAATTAGGGACGCAAGGCTACACCTTC	CASSEELGTQGYTF	TRBV3-1	TRBJ1-2	NA	NA	14
TGTGCCAGCAGCTCAGGAAGGGGGCCAAGGGGCTACACCTTC	CASSSGRGPRGYTF	TRBV13	TRBJ1-2	NA	TRBD1	14
TGCAGCGTTGAAGATCGGAAAATGCTACAAGCTACCTATGGCTACACCTTC	CSVEDRKMLQATYGYTF	TRBV29-1	TRBJ1-2	NA	NA	17
TGTGCCAGCAGCGTAGGCAAGCGGGGGCCACAAGAGACCCAGTACTTC	CASSVGKRGPQETQYF	TRBV9	TRBJ2-5	NA	TRBD2	16
TGTGCCAGCAGCGCGCGACCCCTCGGGGGCGAGCAGTACTTC	CASSARPLGGEQYF	TRBV9	TRBJ2-7	NA	NA	14
TGTGCCAGCTCACGGGACAGGGAAAGAGATGAAAAACTGTTTTTT	CASSRDRERDEKLFF	TRBV18	TRBJ1-4	NA	TRBD1	15
TGCGCCAGCATGGGGGGGCGCGAGCAGTACTTC	CASMGGREQYF	TRBV5-1	TRBJ2-7	NA	NA	11
TGCGCCAGCAGCCAAGAGGTACAGCAAACAAATGGCTACACCTTC	CASSQEVQQTNGYTF	TRBV4-1	TRBJ1-2	NA	NA	15
TGTGCCAGCAGCTTAGTGGGCCCCGATCAGCCCCAGCATTTT	CASSLVGPDQPQHF	TRBV7-9	TRBJ1-5	NA	NA	14
TGCAGCGTTCAAGAGGGGTCTGGGGCCAACGTCCTGACTTTC	CSVQEGSGANVLTF	TRBV29-1	TRBJ2-6	once	NA	14
TGTGCCAGCAGCCTTACCCATAGTACTGAAGCTTTCTTT	CASSLTHSTEAFF	TRBV12-3/TRBV12-4	TRBJ1-1	NA	NA	13
TGTGCCAGCAGCCTCGGGACAGAGGGCTACAATGAGCAGTTCTTC	CASSLGTEGYNEQFF	TRBV9	TRBJ2-1	once	TRBD1	15
TGCAGCGTTGACCGGGACAGGGTCCGGAATGGCTACACCTTC	CSVDRDRVRNGYTF	TRBV29-1	TRBJ1-2	NA	TRBD1	14
TGTGCCAGCAGCCAGGGCCACCCTGGCGGCTACACCTTC	CASSQGHPGGYTF	TRBV7-9	TRBJ1-2	NA	NA	13
TGCAGCGCTATAGACGGCGCGAACACTGAAGCTTTCTTT	CSAIDGANTEAFF	TRBV29-1	TRBJ1-1	NA	NA	13
TGCAGCGTTGAAGTGGGCCAGGGGAAGGGTGGCTACACCTTC	CSVEVGQGKGGYTF	TRBV29-1	TRBJ1-2	NA	NA	14
TGTGCCAGCAGTGCCGGGACCGGCTACGAGCAGTACTTC	CASSAGTGYEQYF	TRBV27	TRBJ2-7	NA	NA	13
TGTGCCAGCAGCGCCCGGTGGTACGGGGGGGCCTACGAGCAGTACTTC	CASSARWYGGAYEQYF	TRBV11-2	TRBJ2-7	NA	TRBD2	16
TGTGCCAGTAGTATAGGCTGGGGGCCCTACGAGCAGTACTTC	CASSIGWGPYEQYF	TRBV19	TRBJ2-7	NA	NA	14
TGCGCCAGCAGCCAGCCTGCCAGCCATGAGCAGTTCTTC	CASSQPASHEQFF	TRBV4-3	TRBJ2-1	NA	NA	13
TGCAGTGCTCTTAATGGACAGGGAGTCTACGAGCAGTACTTC	CSALNGQGVYEQYF	TRBV20-1	TRBJ2-7	NA	TRBD1	14
TGTGCCTCGCGGCCCAGGGAGTTGCATGGCTACACCTTC	CASRPRELHGYTF	TRBV30	TRBJ1-2	NA	NA	13